This T cell receptor beta chain was sequenced during a study of shared clonotypes between healthy human individuals. Study outcomes and limitations: Sequencing depth was a factor that was expected to affect clonotype sharing among donors.

Measured with immunoSEQ multiplex PCR; TCRdb has only the in-frame clones, and not every one. The top ten clones hold 13% of a sample with more than 450,000 clones, 79% of them seen once. This clone came up a few times. What it binds is not known. Germline assignment: CDR1 SGHAT and CDR2 FQNNGV. The CDR3 has 15 amino acids. V lost 5 bases and J lost 8, with 22 bases in between. The V and J genes are TRBV11-2 and TRBJ2-7, with a possible D match to TRBD1 (6 bases). This clonotype was obtained from a woman in her forties in good health. Some clones in this sample may be carry-over from other donors' samples. Sequences were obtained from PBMCs. The DNA of the CDR3 is TGTGCCAGCAGCCAGTCCGGACAGATAACGGAGCAGCAGTACTTC. Protein product: CASSQSGQITEQQYF.